The T cell receptor beta chain described here comes from a study of monozygotic twins with inflammatory bowel disease. Overall study results and limits: Different T cell subtypes could not be distinguished. IBD patients shared fewer clonotypes with other individuals than healthy twins, especially patients with disease activity signs. TCRbeta diversity (inverse Simpson) was lower in IBD patients than in healthy co-twins.

Germline V gene lookup returns CDR1 LNHDA and CDR2 SQIVND (reference sequence). The CDR3 sequence is 12 residues long. Points on this clonotype: Its antigen is not known.

Reprocessing the 5' RACE reads, TCRdb reports a single entry for every CDR3 protein and omits DNA. The sample has about 380,000 distinct CDR3 sequences. For every donor, one blood sample of 2 to 2.5 ml was drawn. The source material was blood. The clonotype originates from a human donor with ulcerative colitis or Crohn's disease, or a healthy co-twin of an affected twin (not recorded which). The chain recombines TRBV19 with TRBJ1-4; TCRdb's D call, TRBD1, is unchecked because there is no DNA. This CDR3 reads CASSTRREKLFF. The whole variable domain, filled in from reference TRBV19 and TRBJ1-4, reads DGGITQSPKYLFRKEGQNVTLSCEQNLNHDAMYWYRQDPGQGLRLIYYSQIVNDFQKGDIAEGYSVSREKKESFPLTVTSAQKNPTAFYLCASSTRREKLFFGSGTQLSVL.